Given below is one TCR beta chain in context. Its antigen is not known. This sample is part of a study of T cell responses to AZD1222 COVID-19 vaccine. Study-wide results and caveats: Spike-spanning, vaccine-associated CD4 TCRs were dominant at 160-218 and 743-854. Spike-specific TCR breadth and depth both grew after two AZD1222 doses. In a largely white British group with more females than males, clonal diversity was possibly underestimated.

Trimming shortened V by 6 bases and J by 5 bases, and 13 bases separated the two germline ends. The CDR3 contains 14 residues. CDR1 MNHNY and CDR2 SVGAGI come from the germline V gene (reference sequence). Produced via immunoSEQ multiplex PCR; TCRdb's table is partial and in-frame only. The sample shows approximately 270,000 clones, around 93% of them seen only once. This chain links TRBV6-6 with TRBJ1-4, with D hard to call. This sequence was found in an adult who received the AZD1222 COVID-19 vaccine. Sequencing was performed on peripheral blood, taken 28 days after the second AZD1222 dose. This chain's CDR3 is CASRPPGSNEKLFF. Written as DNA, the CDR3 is TGTGCCAGCAGGCCCCCGGGGAGCAATGAAAAACTGTTTTTT.